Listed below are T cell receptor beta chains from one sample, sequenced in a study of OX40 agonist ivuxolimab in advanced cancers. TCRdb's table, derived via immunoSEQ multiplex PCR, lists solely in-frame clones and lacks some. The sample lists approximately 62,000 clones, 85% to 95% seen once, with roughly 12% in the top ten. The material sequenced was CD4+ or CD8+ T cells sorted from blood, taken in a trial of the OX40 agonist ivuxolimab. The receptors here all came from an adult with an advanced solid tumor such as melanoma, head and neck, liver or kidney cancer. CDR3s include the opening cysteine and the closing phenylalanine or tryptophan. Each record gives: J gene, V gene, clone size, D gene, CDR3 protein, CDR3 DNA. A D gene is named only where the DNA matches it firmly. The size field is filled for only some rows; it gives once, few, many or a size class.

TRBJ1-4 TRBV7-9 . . CASWGTGADNEKLFF TGTGCCAGCTGGGGGACTGGGGCGGATAATGAAAAACTGTTTTTT
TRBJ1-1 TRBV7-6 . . CASSLDAGVGNTEAFF TGTGCCAGCAGCTTAGACGCTGGGGTGGGGAACACTGAAGCTTTCTTT
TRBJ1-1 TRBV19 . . CASSIFGGMNTEAFF TGTGCCAGTAGTATATTTGGGGGTATGAACACTGAAGCTTTCTTT
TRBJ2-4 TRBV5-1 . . CASSLEVENIQYF TGCGCCAGCAGCTTGGAAGTGGAGAACATTCAGTACTTC
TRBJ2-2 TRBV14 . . CASSHSREDTGELFF TGTGCCAGCAGCCATTCCAGGGAGGACACCGGGGAGCTGTTTTTT
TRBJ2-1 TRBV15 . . CATSRDPGSDEQFF TGTGCCACCAGCAGAGATCCAGGGTCCGATGAGCAGTTCTTC
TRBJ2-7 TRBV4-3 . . CASSQDRVAGPSYEQYF TGCGCCAGCAGCCAAGATCGGGTTGCGGGACCGAGCTACGAGCAGTACTTC
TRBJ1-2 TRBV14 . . CASSQGFYGYTF TGTGCCAGCAGCCAAGGTTTTTATGGCTACACCTTC
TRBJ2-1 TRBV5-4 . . CASSLRNNEQFF TGTGCCAGCAGCTTGAGGAACAATGAGCAGTTCTTC
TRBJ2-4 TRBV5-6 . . CASSLARDTLAKNIQYF TGTGCCAGCAGCTTGGCAAGGGACACATTAGCCAAAAACATTCAGTACTTC
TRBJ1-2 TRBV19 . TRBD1 CASSYRGPGYTF TGTGCCAGTAGTTACAGGGGGCCGGGCTACACCTTC
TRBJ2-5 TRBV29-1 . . CSVRPEETQYF TGCAGCGTGCGTCCTGAGGAGACCCAGTACTTC
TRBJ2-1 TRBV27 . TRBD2 CASAYSGGPYNEQFF TGTGCCAGCGCATATAGCGGGGGGCCCTACAATGAGCAGTTCTTC
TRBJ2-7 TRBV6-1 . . CASSRNRNEQYF TGTGCCAGCAGTCGTAATCGGAACGAGCAGTACTTC
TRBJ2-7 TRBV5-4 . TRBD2 CASSPLAGIDYEQYF TGTGCCAGCAGCCCACTAGCGGGGATCGACTACGAGCAGTACTTC
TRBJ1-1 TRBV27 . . CASSGDMNTEAFF TGTGCCAGCAGTGGGGATATGAACACTGAAGCTTTCTTT
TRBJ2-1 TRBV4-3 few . CASSRGTENNEQFF TGCGCCAGCAGCCGTGGGACCGAAAACAATGAGCAGTTCTTC
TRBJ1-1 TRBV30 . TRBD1 CAWSVITGGRNTEAFF TGTGCCTGGAGTGTAATCACAGGGGGAAGGAACACTGAAGCTTTCTTT
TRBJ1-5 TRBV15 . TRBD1 CATSSRQGNNQPQHF TGTGCCACCAGCAGCCGACAGGGTAACAATCAGCCCCAGCATTTT
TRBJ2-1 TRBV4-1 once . CASSQDGQGNEQFF TGCGCCAGCAGCCAAGATGGGCAGGGGAATGAGCAGTTCTTC
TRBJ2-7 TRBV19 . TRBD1 CASSPEDRGDTYEQYF TGTGCCAGTAGTCCGGAGGACAGGGGGGATACCTACGAGCAGTACTTC
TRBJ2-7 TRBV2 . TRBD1 CASRPWTGFEQYF TGTGCCAGCAGACCCTGGACAGGGTTCGAGCAGTACTTC
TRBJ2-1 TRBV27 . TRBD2 CASSPAGGHYNEQFF TGTGCCAGCAGTCCAGCGGGGGGCCACTACAATGAGCAGTTCTTC
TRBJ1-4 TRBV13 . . CASSRGRASTNEKLFF TGTGCCAGCAGCCGCGGCAGGGCTTCAACTAATGAAAAACTGTTTTTT
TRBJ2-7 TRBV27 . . CASSLRGSLTYEQYF TGTGCCAGCAGTTTACGTGGGAGCCTAACCTACGAGCAGTACTTC
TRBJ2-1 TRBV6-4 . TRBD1 CASRRDRENYNEQFF TGTGCCAGCAGGAGGGACAGAGAGAATTACAATGAGCAGTTCTTC
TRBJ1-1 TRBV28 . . CASSFRGQNTEAFF TGTGCCAGCAGTTTCAGGGGTCAGAACACTGAAGCTTTCTTT
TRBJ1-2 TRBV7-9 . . CASSLKESTPGDYGYTF TGTGCCAGCAGCTTAAAGGAGTCGACACCGGGGGACTATGGCTACACCTTC
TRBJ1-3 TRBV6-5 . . CASSQGGVLDTIYF TGTGCCAGCAGTCAAGGGGGGGTTCTGGACACCATATATTTT
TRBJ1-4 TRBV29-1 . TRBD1 CSVIEGAKEKLFF TGCAGCGTTATTGAGGGGGCGAAGGAAAAACTGTTTTTT
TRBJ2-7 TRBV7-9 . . CASSSSREQYF TGTGCCAGCAGCTCGTCCCGCGAGCAGTACTTC
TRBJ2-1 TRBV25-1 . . CASSEYPEGNEQFF TGTGCCAGCAGTGAGTATCCAGAGGGTAATGAGCAGTTCTTC
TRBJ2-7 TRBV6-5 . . CASSFSSSYEQYF TGTGCCAGCAGTTTTAGCAGCTCCTACGAGCAGTACTTC
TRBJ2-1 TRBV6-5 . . CASSRNNEQFF TGTGCCAGCAGTCGAAACAATGAGCAGTTCTTC
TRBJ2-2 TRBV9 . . CASSVGLAATGELFF TGTGCCAGCAGCGTAGGCCTAGCAGCCACCGGGGAGCTGTTTTTT
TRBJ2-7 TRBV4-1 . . CASSQGGLSSYEQYF TGCGCCAGCAGCCAGGGCGGATTGAGCTCCTACGAGCAGTACTTC